The TCR beta chain under discussion was sequenced for a study of cytomegalovirus exposure and HLA in healthy donors. Notes on the study in general: Several of the most significant clusters appeared linked to common viral pathogens, based on a later analysis. Of the V segments, some could not be distinguished, including TRBV6-2 and TRBV6-3, and were excluded.

In the PCR, 60 Vbeta and 13 Jbeta primers were used. Sequencing used immunoSEQ multiplex PCR; TCRdb keeps in-frame clones, though not all of them. The sample lists around 150,000 clones, about 75% occurring once. Trimming removed 7 bases at V and 1 base at J, with 13 bases between. Germline lookup yields CDR1 MNHEY and CDR2 SVGAGI. CDR3 size: 14 residues. Details on this clone: Its antigen is not known.

The V and J genes are TRBV6-5 and TRBJ1-1; weak D call: TRBD1 (5 bases). Sequenced sample: PBMCs. The TCR sequence derives from a female donor in good health and CMV-seronegative. CDR3 nucleotides: TGTGCCAGCATCTTACGGCAGGGGAACACTGAAGCTTTCTTT. It encodes CASILRQGNTEAFF.